These T cell receptor beta chains were read from a single sample in a study of T cell responses to AZD1222 COVID-19 vaccine. The repertoire was sequenced with immunoSEQ multiplex PCR; TCRdb's copy has only in-frame clones and lacks some. The table records under 110,000 clones, 70% to 90% of them present only once. The sequencing here drew on peripheral blood, taken on day 0 of AZD1222 vaccination. These receptor sequences come from an adult in good health. CDR3s include the opening cysteine and the closing phenylalanine or tryptophan. Fields, in order: D gene, clone size, V gene, J gene, CDR3 protein, CDR3 DNA. The D gene is left open where the match is weak. Size values are once, few and many counts, or a class for expanded clones, and some rows have none.

D gene: NA
clone size: NA
V gene: TRBV6-6
J gene: TRBJ1-2
CDR3 protein: CASSLPGPGQPQGGYTF
CDR3 DNA: TGTGCCAGCAGTCTACCAGGCCCGGGACAACCCCAGGGTGGCTACACCTTC

D gene: TRBD1
clone size: NA
V gene: TRBV10-1
J gene: TRBJ1-5
CDR3 protein: CASNYRGWGNQPQHF
CDR3 DNA: TGCGCCAGCAATTACAGGGGATGGGGCAATCAGCCCCAGCATTTT

D gene: NA
clone size: once
V gene: TRBV7-2
J gene: TRBJ2-5
CDR3 protein: CASSLSEETQYF
CDR3 DNA: TGTGCCAGCAGCTTATCAGAAGAGACCCAGTACTTC

D gene: TRBD1
clone size: few
V gene: TRBV7-2
J gene: TRBJ1-6
CDR3 protein: CASSSGTGSRNSPLHF
CDR3 DNA: TGTGCCAGCAGCTCCGGGACAGGATCCCGTAATTCACCCCTCCACTTT

D gene: NA
clone size: NA
V gene: TRBV30
J gene: TRBJ2-7
CDR3 protein: CAFSTTNYEQYF
CDR3 DNA: TGTGCCTTTTCGACAACCAACTACGAGCAGTACTTC

D gene: NA
clone size: NA
V gene: TRBV4-2
J gene: TRBJ1-2
CDR3 protein: CASSHSPEEGYTF
CDR3 DNA: TGTGCCAGCAGCCACTCGCCCGAAGAGGGCTACACCTTC

D gene: NA
clone size: NA
V gene: TRBV2
J gene: TRBJ1-1
CDR3 protein: CASSELEDTEAFF
CDR3 DNA: TGTGCCAGCAGTGAATTAGAGGACACTGAAGCTTTCTTT

D gene: TRBD1
clone size: NA
V gene: TRBV25-1
J gene: TRBJ1-6
CDR3 protein: CASSHDREHNSPLHF
CDR3 DNA: TGTGCCAGCAGTCACGACAGGGAACATAATTCACCCCTCCACTTT

D gene: NA
clone size: NA
V gene: TRBV5-6
J gene: TRBJ2-7
CDR3 protein: CASSQGPRTDNSYEQYF
CDR3 DNA: TGTGCCAGCAGCCAGGGGCCCAGGACAGATAATTCCTACGAGCAGTACTTC

D gene: NA
clone size: NA
V gene: TRBV9
J gene: TRBJ1-2
CDR3 protein: CASTDQGNYGYTF
CDR3 DNA: TGTGCCAGCACCGATCAGGGGAACTATGGCTACACCTTC

D gene: NA
clone size: once
V gene: TRBV6-5
J gene: TRBJ1-2
CDR3 protein: CASSRGDYGYTF
CDR3 DNA: TGTGCCAGCAGTCGAGGGGACTATGGCTACACCTTC

D gene: NA
clone size: NA
V gene: TRBV6-5
J gene: TRBJ2-7
CDR3 protein: CASRPGGRYEQYF
CDR3 DNA: TGTGCCAGCAGGCCAGGGGGGCGGTACGAGCAGTACTTC

D gene: NA
clone size: NA
V gene: TRBV6-5
J gene: TRBJ1-5
CDR3 protein: CASGGARNQPQHF
CDR3 DNA: TGTGCCAGCGGCGGGGCCCGCAATCAGCCCCAGCATTTT

D gene: NA
clone size: NA
V gene: TRBV5-4
J gene: TRBJ2-1
CDR3 protein: CASSSEGSSYNEQFF
CDR3 DNA: TGTGCCAGCAGCTCGGAGGGTAGCTCCTACAATGAGCAGTTCTTC

D gene: NA
clone size: NA
V gene: TRBV5-1
J gene: TRBJ1-6
CDR3 protein: CASSLDEDSPLHF
CDR3 DNA: TGCGCCAGCAGCTTGGACGAAGATTCACCCCTCCACTTT

D gene: TRBD2
clone size: few
V gene: TRBV7-2
J gene: TRBJ2-1
CDR3 protein: CASSSTSGYNEQFF
CDR3 DNA: TGTGCCAGCAGCTCGACTAGCGGATACAATGAGCAGTTCTTC

D gene: NA
clone size: NA
V gene: TRBV7-3
J gene: TRBJ2-1
CDR3 protein: CASSSAINNEQFF
CDR3 DNA: TGTGCCAGCAGCTCAGCCATAAACAATGAGCAGTTCTTC

D gene: TRBD1
clone size: NA
V gene: TRBV30
J gene: TRBJ1-2
CDR3 protein: CAWRGTEDNYGYTF
CDR3 DNA: TGTGCCTGGAGGGGGACAGAAGATAACTATGGCTACACCTTC

D gene: NA
clone size: NA
V gene: TRBV14
J gene: TRBJ2-3
CDR3 protein: CASSQWRDTQYF
CDR3 DNA: TGTGCCAGCAGCCAATGGCGGGATACGCAGTATTTT

D gene: TRBD1
clone size: NA
V gene: TRBV3-1/TRBV3-2
J gene: TRBJ1-5
CDR3 protein: CASSQEIVRGSNQPQHF
CDR3 DNA: TGTGCCAGCAGCCAAGAGATTGTCAGGGGGAGCAATCAGCCCCAGCATTTT

D gene: NA
clone size: NA
V gene: TRBV7-2
J gene: TRBJ1-3
CDR3 protein: CASSLVLGPGNTIYF
CDR3 DNA: TGTGCCAGCAGCTTAGTTCTGGGCCCTGGAAACACCATATATTTT

D gene: NA
clone size: NA
V gene: TRBV11-3
J gene: TRBJ2-1
CDR3 protein: CASSLGGSFNEQFF
CDR3 DNA: TGTGCCAGCAGCTTAGGGGGGAGCTTCAATGAGCAGTTCTTC

D gene: TRBD1
clone size: NA
V gene: TRBV12-5
J gene: TRBJ2-2
CDR3 protein: CASGLVNRGYTGELFF
CDR3 DNA: TGTGCTAGTGGTTTGGTCAACAGGGGGTACACCGGGGAGCTGTTTTTT

D gene: TRBD2
clone size: NA
V gene: TRBV6-4
J gene: TRBJ2-1
CDR3 protein: CASSVVAGVTPNEQFF
CDR3 DNA: TGTGCCAGCAGTGTGGTAGCGGGGGTTACCCCCAATGAGCAGTTCTTC

D gene: NA
clone size: NA
V gene: TRBV30
J gene: TRBJ2-1
CDR3 protein: CAWSLHNEQFF
CDR3 DNA: TGTGCCTGGAGTTTACACAATGAGCAGTTCTTC

D gene: TRBD1
clone size: once
V gene: TRBV30
J gene: TRBJ1-4
CDR3 protein: CAWSVTGGNEKLFF
CDR3 DNA: TGTGCCTGGAGTGTAACAGGGGGAAACGAAAAACTGTTTTTT

D gene: NA
clone size: NA
V gene: TRBV2
J gene: TRBJ2-1
CDR3 protein: CASSEATGRGTTNEQFF
CDR3 DNA: TGTGCCAGCAGTGAAGCGACGGGCAGGGGGACTACCAATGAGCAGTTCTTC

D gene: NA
clone size: NA
V gene: TRBV7-3
J gene: TRBJ2-1
CDR3 protein: CASSLSGIDGAEQFF
CDR3 DNA: TGTGCCAGCAGCTTATCAGGGATTGACGGCGCTGAGCAGTTCTTC

D gene: NA
clone size: NA
V gene: TRBV5-1
J gene: TRBJ2-7
CDR3 protein: CASSLEMGKQYF
CDR3 DNA: TGCGCCAGCAGCTTGGAAATGGGGAAGCAGTACTTC

D gene: TRBD1
clone size: NA
V gene: TRBV28
J gene: TRBJ1-5
CDR3 protein: CASIPGGGFDQPQHF
CDR3 DNA: TGTGCCAGCATCCCGGGAGGGGGCTTCGATCAGCCCCAGCATTTT

D gene: TRBD1
clone size: NA
V gene: TRBV5-1
J gene: TRBJ2-5
CDR3 protein: CASSLGDRVQETQYF
CDR3 DNA: TGCGCCAGCAGCTTGGGTGACAGGGTCCAAGAGACCCAGTACTTC

D gene: TRBD1
clone size: NA
V gene: TRBV2
J gene: TRBJ1-1
CDR3 protein: CASIPGQQNTEAFF
CDR3 DNA: TGTGCCAGCATTCCGGGACAGCAGAACACTGAAGCTTTCTTT

D gene: NA
clone size: once
V gene: TRBV4-3
J gene: TRBJ1-5
CDR3 protein: CASSQDLWGVGNQPQHF
CDR3 DNA: TGCGCCAGCAGCCAAGATCTATGGGGAGTCGGCAATCAGCCCCAGCATTTT

D gene: TRBD2
clone size: NA
V gene: TRBV19
J gene: TRBJ2-1
CDR3 protein: CASSRTSGRASYNEQFF
CDR3 DNA: TGTGCCAGTAGTAGGACTAGCGGGAGGGCGAGCTACAATGAGCAGTTCTTC

D gene: NA
clone size: NA
V gene: TRBV25-1
J gene: TRBJ2-7
CDR3 protein: CASSEYRQGGSYEQYF
CDR3 DNA: TGTGCCAGCAGTGAATATAGACAGGGAGGATCCTACGAGCAGTACTTC

D gene: TRBD2
clone size: NA
V gene: TRBV28
J gene: TRBJ2-2
CDR3 protein: CASSLWGTKNTGELFF
CDR3 DNA: TGTGCCAGCAGTTTATGGGGGACTAAGAACACCGGGGAGCTGTTTTTT

D gene: NA
clone size: NA
V gene: TRBV20-1
J gene: TRBJ2-7
CDR3 protein: CSASGYEQYF
CDR3 DNA: TGCAGTGCTAGCGGCTACGAGCAGTACTTC

D gene: NA
clone size: NA
V gene: TRBV2
J gene: TRBJ2-4
CDR3 protein: CASSDLSGMTKNIQYF
CDR3 DNA: TGTGCCAGCAGTGACCTTTCAGGGATGACCAAAAACATTCAGTACTTC

D gene: NA
clone size: NA
V gene: TRBV7-7
J gene: TRBJ2-2
CDR3 protein: CASSKDRDYIRTGELFF
CDR3 DNA: TGTGCCAGCAGCAAAGACAGGGACTACATCCGCACCGGGGAGCTGTTTTTT

D gene: TRBD1
clone size: NA
V gene: TRBV19
J gene: TRBJ2-7
CDR3 protein: CASSAPRGSYEQYF
CDR3 DNA: TGTGCCAGTAGTGCCCCCAGGGGGTCTTACGAGCAGTACTTC

D gene: TRBD2
clone size: NA
V gene: TRBV4-1
J gene: TRBJ2-1
CDR3 protein: CASSREAAGGFPHNEQFF
CDR3 DNA: TGCGCCAGCAGCCGGGAGGCTGCGGGAGGGTTCCCACACAATGAGCAGTTCTTC

D gene: NA
clone size: NA
V gene: TRBV27
J gene: TRBJ2-5
CDR3 protein: CASRLQGTQETQYF
CDR3 DNA: TGTGCCAGCAGATTACAGGGGACTCAAGAGACCCAGTACTTC

D gene: NA
clone size: NA
V gene: TRBV11-2
J gene: TRBJ2-7
CDR3 protein: CASSPGGDPSSYEQYF
CDR3 DNA: TGTGCCAGCAGCCCAGGAGGGGACCCGAGCTCCTACGAGCAGTACTTC

D gene: TRBD2
clone size: NA
V gene: TRBV19
J gene: TRBJ2-7
CDR3 protein: CASSIGWPSGKYEQYF
CDR3 DNA: TGTGCCAGTAGTATAGGCTGGCCTAGCGGGAAATACGAGCAGTACTTC

D gene: NA
clone size: once
V gene: TRBV7-2
J gene: TRBJ2-2
CDR3 protein: CASSLTSGFTGELFF
CDR3 DNA: TGTGCCAGCAGCCTAACCTCGGGGTTCACCGGGGAGCTGTTTTTT

D gene: NA
clone size: once
V gene: TRBV9
J gene: TRBJ1-1
CDR3 protein: CASSLQYGGPDTEAFF
CDR3 DNA: TGTGCCAGCAGCCTCCAGTATGGGGGGCCCGACACTGAAGCTTTCTTT

D gene: TRBD2
clone size: NA
V gene: TRBV29-1
J gene: TRBJ2-1
CDR3 protein: CSVEGLAGQGTYNEQFF
CDR3 DNA: TGCAGCGTTGAAGGACTAGCGGGACAAGGGACCTACAATGAGCAGTTCTTC

D gene: NA
clone size: once
V gene: TRBV7-3
J gene: TRBJ2-2
CDR3 protein: CASSLGRLGTGNTGELFF
CDR3 DNA: TGTGCCAGCAGCTTAGGTCGGCTGGGGACGGGAAACACCGGGGAGCTGTTTTTT

D gene: TRBD1
clone size: few
V gene: TRBV5-8
J gene: TRBJ2-7
CDR3 protein: CASSFTLGQGAQQYF
CDR3 DNA: TGTGCCAGCAGCTTTACCCTTGGACAGGGGGCACAGCAGTACTTC

D gene: TRBD2
clone size: NA
V gene: TRBV7-2
J gene: TRBJ2-3
CDR3 protein: CASSFGAGEGTDTQYF
CDR3 DNA: TGTGCCAGCAGCTTCGGAGCGGGAGAGGGCACAGATACGCAGTATTTT

D gene: NA
clone size: NA
V gene: TRBV14
J gene: TRBJ1-2
CDR3 protein: CASSLNREGGYTF
CDR3 DNA: TGTGCCAGCAGCCTCAACAGGGAAGGCGGCTACACCTTC

D gene: NA
clone size: once
V gene: TRBV19
J gene: TRBJ1-1
CDR3 protein: CASKGAWGVSTEAFF
CDR3 DNA: TGTGCCAGTAAAGGGGCCTGGGGGGTGAGCACTGAAGCTTTCTTT